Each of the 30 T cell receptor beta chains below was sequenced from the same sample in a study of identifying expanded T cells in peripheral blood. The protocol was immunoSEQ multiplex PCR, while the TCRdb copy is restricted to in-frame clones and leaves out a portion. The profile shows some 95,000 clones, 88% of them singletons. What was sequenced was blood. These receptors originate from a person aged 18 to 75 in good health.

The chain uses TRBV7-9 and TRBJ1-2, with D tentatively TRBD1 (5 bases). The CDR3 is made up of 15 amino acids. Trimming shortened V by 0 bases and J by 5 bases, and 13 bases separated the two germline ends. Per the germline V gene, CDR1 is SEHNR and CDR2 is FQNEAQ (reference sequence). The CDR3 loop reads CASSLAGGAGYGYTF. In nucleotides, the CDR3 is TGTGCCAGCAGCTTAGCGGGAGGGGCAGGGTATGGCTACACCTTC.

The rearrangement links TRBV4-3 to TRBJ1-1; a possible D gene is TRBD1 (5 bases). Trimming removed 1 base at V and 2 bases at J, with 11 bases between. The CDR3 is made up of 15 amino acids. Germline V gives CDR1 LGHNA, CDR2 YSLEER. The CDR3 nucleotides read TGCGCCAGCAGCCAAGTGGGCGGGGGTAACACTGAAGCTTTCTTT. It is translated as CASSQVGGGNTEAFF.

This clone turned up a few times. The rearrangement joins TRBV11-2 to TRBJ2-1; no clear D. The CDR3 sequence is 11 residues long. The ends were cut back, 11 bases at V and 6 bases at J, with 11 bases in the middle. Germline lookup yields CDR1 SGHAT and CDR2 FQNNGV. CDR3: CASGGANEQFF. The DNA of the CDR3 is TGTGCCTCTGGCGGAGCCAATGAGCAGTTCTTC.

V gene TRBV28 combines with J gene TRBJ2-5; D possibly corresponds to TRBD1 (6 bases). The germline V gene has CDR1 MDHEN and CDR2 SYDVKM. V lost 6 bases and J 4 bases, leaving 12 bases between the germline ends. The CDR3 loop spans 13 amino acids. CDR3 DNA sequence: TGTGCCAGCAGGAGAACAGGGTCAGAGACCCAGTACTTC. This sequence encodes CASRRTGSETQYF.

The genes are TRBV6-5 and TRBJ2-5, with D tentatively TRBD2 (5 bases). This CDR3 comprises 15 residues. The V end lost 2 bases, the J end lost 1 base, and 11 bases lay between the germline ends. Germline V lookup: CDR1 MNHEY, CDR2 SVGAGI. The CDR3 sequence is CASSYEGVGQETQYF. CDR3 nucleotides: TGTGCCAGCAGTTACGAGGGAGTGGGCCAAGAGACCCAGTACTTC.

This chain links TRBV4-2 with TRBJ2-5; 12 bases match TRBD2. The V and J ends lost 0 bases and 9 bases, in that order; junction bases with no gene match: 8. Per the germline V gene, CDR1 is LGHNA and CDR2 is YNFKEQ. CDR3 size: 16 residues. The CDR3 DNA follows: TGTGCCAGCAGCCAAGATCGCGCTAGCGGGGGGGCGGCCCAGTACTTC. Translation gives CASSQDRASGGAAQYF.

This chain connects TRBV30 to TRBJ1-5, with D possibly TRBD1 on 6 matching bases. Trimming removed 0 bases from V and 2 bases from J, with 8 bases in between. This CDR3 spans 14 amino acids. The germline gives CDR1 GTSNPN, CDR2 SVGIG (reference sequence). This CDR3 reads CAWSVKGGNQPQHF. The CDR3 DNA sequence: TGTGCCTGGAGTGTAAAGGGGGGCAATCAGCCCCAGCATTTT.

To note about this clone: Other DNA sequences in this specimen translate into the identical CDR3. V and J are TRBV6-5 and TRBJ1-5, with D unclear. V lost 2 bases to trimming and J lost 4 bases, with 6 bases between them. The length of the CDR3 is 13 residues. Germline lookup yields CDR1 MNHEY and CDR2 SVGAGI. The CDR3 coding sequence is TGTGCCAGCAGTTACGGAAGGAATCAGCCCCAGCATTTT. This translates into CASSYGRNQPQHF.

In DNA form, the CDR3 reads TGTGCCAGCAGCTTGATTGAGAATCAGCCCCAGCATTTT. Encoded protein: CASSLIENQPQHF. The V call is TRBV5-5, the J call TRBJ1-5, with D unclear. Deletions cut 1 base from V and 4 bases from J, with 6 bases between. Germline-derived CDR1 and CDR2 are SGHKS and YYEKEE (reference sequence). The CDR3 totals 13 residues.

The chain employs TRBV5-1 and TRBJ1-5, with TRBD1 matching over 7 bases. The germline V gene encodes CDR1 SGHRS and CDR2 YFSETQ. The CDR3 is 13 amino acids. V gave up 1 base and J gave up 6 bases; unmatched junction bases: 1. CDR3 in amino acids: CASSLKGAQPQHF. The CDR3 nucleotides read TGCGCCAGCAGCTTGAAGGGGGCTCAGCCCCAGCATTTT. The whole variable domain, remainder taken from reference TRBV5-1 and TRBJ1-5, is KAGVTQTPRYLIKTRGQQVTLSCSPISGHRSVSWYQQTPGQGLQFLFEYFSETQRNKGNFPGRFSGRQFSNSRSEMNVSTLELGDSALYLCASSLKGAQPQHFGDGTRLSIL.

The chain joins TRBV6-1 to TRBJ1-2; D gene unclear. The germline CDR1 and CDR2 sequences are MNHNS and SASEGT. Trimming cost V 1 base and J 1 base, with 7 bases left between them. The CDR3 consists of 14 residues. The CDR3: CASSEDGLNYGYTF. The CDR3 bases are TGTGCCAGCAGTGAAGATGGACTTAACTATGGCTACACCTTC.

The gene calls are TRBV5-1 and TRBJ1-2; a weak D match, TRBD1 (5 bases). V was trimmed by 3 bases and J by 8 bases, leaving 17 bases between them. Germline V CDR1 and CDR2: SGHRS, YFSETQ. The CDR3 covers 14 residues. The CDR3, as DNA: TGCGCCAGCAGCTGGGGCATGGGGCAGGGCGGCTACACCTTC. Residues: CASSWGMGQGGYTF.

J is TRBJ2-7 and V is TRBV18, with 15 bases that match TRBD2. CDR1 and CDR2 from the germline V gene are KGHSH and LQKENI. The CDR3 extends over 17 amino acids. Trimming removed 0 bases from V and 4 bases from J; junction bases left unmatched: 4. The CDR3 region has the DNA TGTGCCAGCTCACCACCCAACGGACTAGCGGGGGGGTACGAGCAGTACTTC. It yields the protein CASSPPNGLAGGYEQYF.

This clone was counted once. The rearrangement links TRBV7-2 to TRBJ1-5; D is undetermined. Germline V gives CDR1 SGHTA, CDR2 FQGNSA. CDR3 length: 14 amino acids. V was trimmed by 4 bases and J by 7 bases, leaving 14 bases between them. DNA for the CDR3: TGTGCCAGCAGCTCCTTCTCGCCGGGCCAGCCCCAGCATTTT. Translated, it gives CASSSFSPGQPQHF.

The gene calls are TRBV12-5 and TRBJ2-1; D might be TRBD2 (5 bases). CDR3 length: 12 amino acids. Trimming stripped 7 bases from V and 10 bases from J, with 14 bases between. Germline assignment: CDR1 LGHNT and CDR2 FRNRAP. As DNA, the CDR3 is TGTGCTAGTGCCAAAGGGTCGGGAGAGCAGTTCTTC. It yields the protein CASAKGSGEQFF. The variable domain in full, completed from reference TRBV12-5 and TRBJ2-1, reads DARVTQTPRHKVTEMGQEVTMRCQPILGHNTVFWYRQTMMQGLELLAYFRNRAPLDDSGMPKDRFSAEMPDATLATLKIQPSEPRDSAVYFCASAKGSGEQFFGPGTRLTVL.

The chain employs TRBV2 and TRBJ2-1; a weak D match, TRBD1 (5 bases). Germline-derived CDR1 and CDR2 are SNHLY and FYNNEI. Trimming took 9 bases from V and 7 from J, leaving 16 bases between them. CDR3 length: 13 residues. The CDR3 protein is CASLTLGRNEQFF. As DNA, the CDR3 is TGTGCCAGTCTTACTCTGGGGCGGAATGAGCAGTTCTTC.

CDR3 loop: CASSLYSLGGSGREQFF. CDR3 sequence (DNA): TGTGCCAGCAGCTTATATAGCTTAGGAGGGTCGGGGAGGGAGCAGTTCTTC. The chain couples TRBV7-8 to TRBJ2-1; possible D gene TRBD2, 6 bases. CDR3 length: 17 amino acids. Trimming cost V 2 bases and J 10 bases, with 24 bases left between them. Germline V CDR1 and CDR2: SGHVS, FQNEAQ.

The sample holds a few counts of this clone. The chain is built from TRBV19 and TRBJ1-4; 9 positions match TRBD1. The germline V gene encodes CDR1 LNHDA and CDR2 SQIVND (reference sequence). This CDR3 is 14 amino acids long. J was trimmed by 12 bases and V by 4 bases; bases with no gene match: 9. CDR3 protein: CASSRGQGGIELFF. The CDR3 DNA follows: TGTGCCAGTAGTAGGGGACAGGGAGGGATCGAACTGTTTTTT. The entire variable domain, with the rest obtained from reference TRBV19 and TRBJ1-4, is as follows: DGGITQSPKYLFRKEGQNVTLSCEQNLNHDAMYWYRQDPGQGLRLIYYSQIVNDFQKGDIAEGYSVSREKKESFPLTVTSAQKNPTAFYLCASSRGQGGIELFFGSGTQLSVL.

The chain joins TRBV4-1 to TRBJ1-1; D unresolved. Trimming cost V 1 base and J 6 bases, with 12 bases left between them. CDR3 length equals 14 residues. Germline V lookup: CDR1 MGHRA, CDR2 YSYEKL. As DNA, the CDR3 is TGCGCCAGCAGCCAAGGGCCTCGACCCCCTGAAGCTTTCTTT. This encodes CASSQGPRPPEAFF.

DNA of the CDR3: TGTGCCAGCAGCCCCAGGGTAACTAACTATGGCTACACCTTC. Translating gives CASSPRVTNYGYTF. The chain uses TRBV7-8 and TRBJ1-2, with D possibly being TRBD1 (5 bases). The CDR3 loop spans 14 amino acids. CDR1 and CDR2 (germline): SGHVS, FQNEAQ. V was pared by 5 bases and J by 0 bases, with 10 bases between.

The CDR3 region is CASSRTGENSPLHF. CDR3 bases: TGTGCCAGCAGTAGGACAGGGGAAAATTCACCCCTCCACTTT. This chain connects TRBV2 to TRBJ1-6, with TRBD1 identical over 9 bases. The CDR3 is 14 amino acids. V trimming: 5 bases; J trimming: 7 bases; junction bases outside the gene matches: 3. Germline V gene lookup returns CDR1 SNHLY and CDR2 FYNNEI.

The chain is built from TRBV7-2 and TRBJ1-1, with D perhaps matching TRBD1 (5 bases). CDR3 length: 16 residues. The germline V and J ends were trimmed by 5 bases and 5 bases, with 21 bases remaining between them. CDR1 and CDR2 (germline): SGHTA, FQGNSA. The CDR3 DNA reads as TGTGCCAGCAGCCACTATATGGGTCAGGGCGGGACTGAAGCTTTCTTT. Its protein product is CASSHYMGQGGTEAFF.

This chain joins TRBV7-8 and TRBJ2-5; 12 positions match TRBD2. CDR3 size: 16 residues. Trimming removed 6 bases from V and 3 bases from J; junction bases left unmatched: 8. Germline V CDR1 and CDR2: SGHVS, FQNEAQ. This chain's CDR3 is CASSKRLAGVKETQYF. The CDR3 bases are TGTGCCAGCAGTAAACGACTAGCGGGAGTGAAAGAGACCCAGTACTTC.

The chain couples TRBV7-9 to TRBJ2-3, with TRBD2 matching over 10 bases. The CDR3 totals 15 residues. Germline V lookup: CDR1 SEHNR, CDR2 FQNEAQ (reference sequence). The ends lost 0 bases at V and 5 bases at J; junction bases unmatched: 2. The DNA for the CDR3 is TGTGCCAGCAGCTTAGCTTCTAGCGGGGGAGATACGCAGTATTTT. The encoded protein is CASSLASSGGDTQYF.

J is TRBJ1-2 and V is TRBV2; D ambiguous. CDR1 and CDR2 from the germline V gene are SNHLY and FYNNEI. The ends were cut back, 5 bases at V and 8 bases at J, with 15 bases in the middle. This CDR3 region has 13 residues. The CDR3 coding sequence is TGTGCCAGCAGTCCTAACCTACAGCTGGGCTACACCTTC. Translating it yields CASSPNLQLGYTF.

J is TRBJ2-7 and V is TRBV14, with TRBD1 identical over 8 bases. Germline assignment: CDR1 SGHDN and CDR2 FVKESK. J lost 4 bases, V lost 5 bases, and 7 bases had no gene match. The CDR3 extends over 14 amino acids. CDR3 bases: TGTGCCAGCAGCTCACAGGGGGTGGGGTACGAGCAGTACTTC. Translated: CASSSQGVGYEQYF. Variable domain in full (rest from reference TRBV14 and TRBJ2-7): EAGVTQFPSHSVIEKGQTVTLRCDPISGHDNLYWYRRVMGKEIKFLLHFVKESKQDESGMPNNRFLAERTGGTYSTLKVQPAELEDSGVYFCASSSQGVGYEQYFGPGTRLTVT.

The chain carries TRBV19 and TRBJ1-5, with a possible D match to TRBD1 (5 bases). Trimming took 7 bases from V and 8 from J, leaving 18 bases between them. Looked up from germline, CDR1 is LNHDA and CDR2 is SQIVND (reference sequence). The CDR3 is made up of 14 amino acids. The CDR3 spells CASTPGGNLKPQHF. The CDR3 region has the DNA TGTGCCAGTACCCCGGGGGGGAATTTGAAGCCCCAGCATTTT.

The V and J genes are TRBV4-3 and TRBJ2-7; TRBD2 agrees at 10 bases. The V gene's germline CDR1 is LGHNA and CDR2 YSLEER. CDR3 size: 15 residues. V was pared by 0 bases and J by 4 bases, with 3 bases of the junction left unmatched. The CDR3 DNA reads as TGCGCCAGCAGCCAAGATAGCGGGAGGTCTTACGAGCAGTACTTC. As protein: CASSQDSGRSYEQYF.

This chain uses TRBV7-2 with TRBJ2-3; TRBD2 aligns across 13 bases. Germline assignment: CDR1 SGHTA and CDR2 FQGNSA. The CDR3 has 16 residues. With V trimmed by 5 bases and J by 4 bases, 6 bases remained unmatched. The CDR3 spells CASSPGLAGAADTQYF. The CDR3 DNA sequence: TGTGCCAGCAGCCCCGGACTAGCGGGAGCGGCAGATACGCAGTATTTT.

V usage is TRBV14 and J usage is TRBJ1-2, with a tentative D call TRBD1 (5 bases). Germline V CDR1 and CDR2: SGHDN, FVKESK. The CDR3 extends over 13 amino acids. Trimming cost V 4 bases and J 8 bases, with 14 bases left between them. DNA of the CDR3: TGTGCCAGCAGCCGCAGACAGATGGGGGGCTACACCTTC. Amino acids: CASSRRQMGGYTF.